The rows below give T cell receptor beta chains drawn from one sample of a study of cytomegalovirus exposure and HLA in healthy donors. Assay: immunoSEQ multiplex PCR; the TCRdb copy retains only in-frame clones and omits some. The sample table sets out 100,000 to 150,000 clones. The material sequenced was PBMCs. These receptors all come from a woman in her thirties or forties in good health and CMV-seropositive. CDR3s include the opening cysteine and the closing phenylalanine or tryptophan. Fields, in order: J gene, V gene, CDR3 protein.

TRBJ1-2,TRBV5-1,CASSPGQSYGYTF
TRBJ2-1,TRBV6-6,CASSYSGLAGGAEQFF
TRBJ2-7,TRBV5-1,CASSLGGAVFGGLASSYEQYF
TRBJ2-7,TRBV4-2,CASSQDPGLAVSYEQYF
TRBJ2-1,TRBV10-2,CASTTSGSYNEQFF
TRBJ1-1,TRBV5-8,CASSYSGNPEAFF
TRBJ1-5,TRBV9,CASSEGQGNQPQHF
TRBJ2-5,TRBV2,CASKAGGVETQYF
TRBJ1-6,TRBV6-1,CASRRRDSNSPLHF
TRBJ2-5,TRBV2,CASRAGAPRETQYF
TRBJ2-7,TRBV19,CASSIVSSGKSEQYF
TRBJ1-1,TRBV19,CASSLRGTEAFF
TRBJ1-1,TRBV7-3,CASRDAGHTEAFF
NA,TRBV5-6,CASSLASVSYEQYF
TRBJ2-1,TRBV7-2,CASSTSARPYNEQFF
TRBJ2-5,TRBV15,CATSRAPEETQYF
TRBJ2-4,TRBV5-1,CASSSSTGSGIQYF
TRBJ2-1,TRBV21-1,CASSKSLEQFF
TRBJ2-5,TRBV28,CASSTPGRDGGALGETQYF
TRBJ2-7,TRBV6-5,CASNILGQGYEQYF
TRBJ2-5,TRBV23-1,CASSHPGTEETQYF
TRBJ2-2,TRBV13,CASSGYELLAGGSGELFF
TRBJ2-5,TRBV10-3,CAISLSGRDSAQYF
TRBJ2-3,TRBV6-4,CASGGGGTDTQYF
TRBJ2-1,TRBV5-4,CASSLQQGSYNEQFF
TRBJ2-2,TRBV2,CASSGPGQAYTGELFF
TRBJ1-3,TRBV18,CASSPGQGSGNTIYF
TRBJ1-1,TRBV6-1,CASRDRDRDVAFF
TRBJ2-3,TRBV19,CASRLAGADTQYF
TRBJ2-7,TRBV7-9,CASSLGSSGTSSYEQYF
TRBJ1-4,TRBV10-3,CATSSGTTNEKLFF
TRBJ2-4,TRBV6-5,CVAGGAKNIQYF
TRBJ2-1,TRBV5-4,CASSLGRGGLAGGNEQFF
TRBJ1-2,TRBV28,CASSSITGALNGYTF
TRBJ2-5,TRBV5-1,CASSLARAPRETQYF
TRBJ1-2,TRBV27,CASSFLRGRGANYGYTF
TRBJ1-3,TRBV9,CASSVALAPGGPGNTIYF
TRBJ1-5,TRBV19,CASSIGQGRYQPQHF
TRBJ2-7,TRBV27,CASSPVPPRVSSYEQYF
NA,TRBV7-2,CASSLRVAPYEQYF
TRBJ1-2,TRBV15,CATSRDRAGYTF
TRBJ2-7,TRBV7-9,CASSLNLREFNEQYF
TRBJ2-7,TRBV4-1,CASSPSSIPTGTGEQYF
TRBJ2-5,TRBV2,CASSGLAGAEETQYF
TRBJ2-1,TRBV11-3,CASSLTVGASAYNEQFF
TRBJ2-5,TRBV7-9,CASSLVGLAGSETQYF
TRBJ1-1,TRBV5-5,CASSLGSDREAFF
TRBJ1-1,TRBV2,CASRTGSRTEAFF
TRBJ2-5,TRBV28,CASSLQAGLQETQYF
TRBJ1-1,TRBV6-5,CASSLDRVRSEAFF
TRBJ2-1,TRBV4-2,CASSQDSNEQFF
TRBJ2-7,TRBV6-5,CASSLQGSHYEQYF
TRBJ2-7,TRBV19,CASSITSSYEQYF
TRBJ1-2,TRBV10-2,CASSRYDSAANYGYTF
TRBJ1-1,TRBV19,CASSIWGGGTEAFF
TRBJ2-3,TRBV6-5,CASSYLAGGRMTQYF
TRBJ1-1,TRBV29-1,CSVEDDREMNTEAFF
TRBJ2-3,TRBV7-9,CASSTTAGGPVDTQYF